This T cell receptor (beta chain) was recovered during a study of shared clonotypes between healthy human individuals. In the study overall: Per-donor plates numbered three CD4 naive, three CD4 memory, two CD8 naive and one CD8 memory. The study's findings and limits: With four donors compared, approximately 5.5% of naive CD4 clonotypes were shared.

Points on this clone: The antigen remains undetermined.

Within Nashville, Tennessee resided all donors, each a Caucasian adult. Splitting of CD4+ cells produced CD45RA+ naive and CD45RA-negative memory subsets. Clones were sequenced by immunoSEQ multiplex PCR, and TCRdb holds only the in-frame ones, with some missing. Among around 2.5 million clones listed, approximately 93% were seen once. This CDR3 is 14 amino acids long. Germline assignment: CDR1 MNHNS and CDR2 SASEGT. V lost 0 bases and J lost 4, with 9 bases in between. The chain employs TRBV6-1 and TRBJ1-1, with D unresolved. The sequence came from a man between 18 and 29 years old in good health. Some clones in this sample may be carry-over from other donors' samples. The sequenced material came from naive CD4+ T cells from PBMCs. The subset denotes: CD45RA+ positively selected. CDR3 DNA: TGTGCCAGCAGTGAAGCTGGCAGGCTCACTGAAGCTTTCTTT. It yields the protein CASSEAGRLTEAFF.